This T cell receptor (beta chain) is drawn from a study of vaccination and CD4 T cells after COVID-19 (dated by TCRdb to between 2021 and 2024). As for the study more broadly: Convalescent patients had a positive SARS-CoV-2 result on nasal swab PCR, and of these patients, several had mild disease and one had severe disease. Participants got two doses of the Pfizer-BioNTech BNT162b2 vaccine (n=8) or two doses of the Moderna mRNA-1273 vaccine (n=2). The cultures were stimulated with overlapping spike peptide pools from SARS-CoV-2 and from the common cold coronaviruses HCoV-NL63, HCoV-OC43 and HCoV-229E. Control cultures used a CEFX viral epitope pool as positive control, an HIV-1 Nef peptide pool as negative control, or no peptide. In the convalescent cohort there were six males and four females, among whom were two Hispanic individuals, seven Caucasians, two Asians and one multiracial person. Post-COVID blood samples were collected from convalescent patients a median of approximately 100 days after diagnosis, with a range of about 30 to 161 days. In ten to eleven COVID-19 convalescent patients and a few infection-naive healthy vaccine recipients, researchers compared the spike-specific CD4+ TCR repertoire from before mRNA vaccination with the repertoire from after. The time from the second vaccine dose to post-vaccine blood sampling had a median of roughly 72 days and ranged from about 14 to 250 days.

The sample holds a few counts of this clonotype. Its specific antigen is unknown. No quality values exist for individual bases; no much larger clone is one base distant. The paper as a whole reports these results and caveats: The number of convalescent patients in the study was relatively small, and the study did not examine early timepoints following natural infection. The median number of SARS-CoV-2-reactive clonotypes rose from around 21 after infection to some 40 after vaccination, but the change was not significant. Among the post-vaccine SARS-CoV-2-reactive clones in convalescent patients, a median about 89% showed up only after vaccination, which suggests vaccine-specific priming. Of the vaccine-specific clones found in convalescent patients, nearly all (304 of 307) were mono-reactive for SARS-CoV-2 spike instead of being cross-reactive with common cold coronaviruses.

Including the terminal cysteine and phenylalanine, the CDR3 comprises 13 residues. Only the CDR3 portion is preserved as DNA: 39 bases, with reading frame beginning at the first base. V is clipped by 3 bases and J by 1 base, and the sequence between their germline boundaries is 6 bases long. Reading the germline V gene gives CDR1 SGHTA and CDR2 FQGNSA. The treatment or condition label, read with the paper, signifies: approximately 11-day PBMC culture with coronavirus spike peptide pools or control peptides (ViraFEST assay). To expand antigen-specific T cells with peptide pools and then pick out the expanded clonotypes through TCR sequencing, the study relied on the ViraFEST assay. The positive SARS-CoV-2 PCR tests of the convalescent patients were dated from March to December 2020, before the Alpha, Beta and Delta variants emerged in the United States. Each well held some 2 million PBMCs cultured with roughly 10 ug/ml peptide pools in IMDM containing around 5% human AB serum and around 10 IU/ml IL-2. On days 3 and 7, half of the culture medium was replaced with fresh IL-2-containing medium. After less than 12 days of culture, CD4+ T cells were isolated by negative selection using the EasySep CD4+ T cell isolation kit. PBMCs were separated from whole blood using Ficoll-Paque Plus gradient centrifugation and then either used fresh or cryopreserved at -140C. Triplicate wells were generally used for each culture condition.

Library construction relied on PCR. DNA from cultured CD4+ T cells was subjected to TCR sequencing with the Oncomine TCR Beta short-read assay at the Johns Hopkins FTIC core. The QIAamp micro DNA kit was used to extract genomic DNA from the cultured CD4+ T cells. Oncomine TCR Beta libraries made from cultured CD4+ T cells were pooled using unique dual indexes and sequenced on an Illumina iSeq 100. The authors processed their data as follows. Non-productive sequences were filtered out, and CDR3s that did not start with C, did not end with F or W, or were shorter than 7 amino acids were discarded. Antigen-specific clonotypes were identified with the MANAFEST web application by comparing peptide-stimulated wells with reference and other culture wells. An FDR below 0.05, an odds ratio above 5, and a productive frequency above 0.1% in at least two of three replicate wells were required for clones to be considered positive. A clonotype was classed as cross-reactive if the clonotype showed significant expansion both in SARS-CoV-2 spike wells and in at least one common cold coronavirus spike condition. Levenshtein distances (stringdist) and unrooted phylogenetic trees (ape) in R version 3.6.1 were used to assess CDR3 homology. TCRdb trimmed the raw reads at Q25, called clones with MiXCR and kept productive beta chains. Rows with one shared CDR3 protein collapse into an entry with the most common genes and DNA. TCRdb assigned the V and J calls; the authors' analysis was not used. This sample comprises around 19,000 distinct CDR3 sequences, about 45% of them detected only once. The top ten clones comprise over 7% of the sample.

Sequences were derived from CD4+ T cells from blood, cultured in vitro, sampled after SARS-CoV-2 vaccination. The V and J genes are TRBV7-2 and TRBJ1-1, with the D gene not clear enough to name. This clonotype was sampled from a human donor who had recovered from COVID-19. The sequenced DNA is TGTGCCAGCAGCTTCGGGAAGAACACTGAAGCTTTCTTT. This translates into CASSFGKNTEAFF.